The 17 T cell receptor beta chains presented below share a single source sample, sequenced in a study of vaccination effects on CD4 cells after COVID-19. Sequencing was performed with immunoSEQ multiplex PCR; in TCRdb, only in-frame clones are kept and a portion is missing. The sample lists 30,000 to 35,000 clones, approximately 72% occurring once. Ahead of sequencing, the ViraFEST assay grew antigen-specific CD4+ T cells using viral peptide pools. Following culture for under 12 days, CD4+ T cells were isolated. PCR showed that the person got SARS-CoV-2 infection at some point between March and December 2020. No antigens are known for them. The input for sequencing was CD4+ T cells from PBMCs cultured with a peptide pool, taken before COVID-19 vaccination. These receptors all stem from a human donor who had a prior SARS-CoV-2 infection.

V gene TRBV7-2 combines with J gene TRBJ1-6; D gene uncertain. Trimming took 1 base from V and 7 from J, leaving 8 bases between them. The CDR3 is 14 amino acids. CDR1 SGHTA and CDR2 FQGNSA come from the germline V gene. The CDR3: CASSLVGSNSPLHF. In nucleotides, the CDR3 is TGTGCCAGCAGCTTAGTTGGGTCGAATTCACCCCTCCACTTT.

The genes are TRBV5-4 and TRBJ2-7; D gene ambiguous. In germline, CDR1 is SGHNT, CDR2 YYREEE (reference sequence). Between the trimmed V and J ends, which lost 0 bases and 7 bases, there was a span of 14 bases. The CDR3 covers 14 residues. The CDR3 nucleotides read TGTGCCAGCAGCTTGGAGCCTCGGGTGGGGGAGCAGTACTTC. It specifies CASSLEPRVGEQYF.

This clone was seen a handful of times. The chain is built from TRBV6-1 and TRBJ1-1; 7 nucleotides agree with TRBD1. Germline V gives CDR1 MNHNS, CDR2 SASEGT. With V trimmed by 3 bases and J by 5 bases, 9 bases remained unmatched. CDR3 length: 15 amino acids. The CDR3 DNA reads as TGTGCCAGCAGTGAGCGAACAGGGGTCTTGACTGAAGCTTTCTTT. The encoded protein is CASSERTGVLTEAFF.

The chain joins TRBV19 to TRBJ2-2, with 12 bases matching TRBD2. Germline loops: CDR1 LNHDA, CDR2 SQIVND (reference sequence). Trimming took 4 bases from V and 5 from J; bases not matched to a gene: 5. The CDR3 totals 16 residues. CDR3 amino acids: CASSKGLAGITGELFF. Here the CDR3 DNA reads TGTGCCAGTAGTAAAGGACTAGCGGGAATAACCGGGGAGCTGTTTTTT. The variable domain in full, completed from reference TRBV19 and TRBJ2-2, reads DGGITQSPKYLFRKEGQNVTLSCEQNLNHDAMYWYRQDPGQGLRLIYYSQIVNDFQKGDIAEGYSVSREKKESFPLTVTSAQKNPTAFYLCASSKGLAGITGELFFGEGSRLTVL.

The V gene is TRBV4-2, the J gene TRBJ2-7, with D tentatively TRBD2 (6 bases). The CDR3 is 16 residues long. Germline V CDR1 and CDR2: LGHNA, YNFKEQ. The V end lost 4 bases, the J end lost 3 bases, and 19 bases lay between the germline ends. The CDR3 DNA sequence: TGTGCCAGCAGCCCTACGGGACTTTACGGGGACTACGAGCAGTACTTC. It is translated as CASSPTGLYGDYEQYF.

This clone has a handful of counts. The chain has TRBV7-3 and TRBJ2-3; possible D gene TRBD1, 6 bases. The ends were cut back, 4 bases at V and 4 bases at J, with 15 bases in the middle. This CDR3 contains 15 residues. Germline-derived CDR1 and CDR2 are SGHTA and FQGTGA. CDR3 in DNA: TGTGCCAGCAGCTCGCAGGGGTTGAATCCAGATACGCAGTATTTT. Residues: CASSSQGLNPDTQYF.

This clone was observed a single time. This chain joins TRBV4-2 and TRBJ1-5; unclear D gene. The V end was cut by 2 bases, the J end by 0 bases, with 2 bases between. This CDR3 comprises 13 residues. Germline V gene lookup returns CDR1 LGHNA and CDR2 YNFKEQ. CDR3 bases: TGTGCCAGCAGCCAACTTAGCAATCAGCCCCAGCATTTT. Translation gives CASSQLSNQPQHF.

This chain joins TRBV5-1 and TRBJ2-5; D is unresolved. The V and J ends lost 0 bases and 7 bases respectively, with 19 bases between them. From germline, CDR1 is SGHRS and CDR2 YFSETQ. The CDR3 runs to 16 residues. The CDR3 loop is CASSLGSELVMGTQYF. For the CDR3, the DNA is TGCGCCAGCAGCTTGGGTTCGGAACTGGTAATGGGGACCCAGTACTTC.

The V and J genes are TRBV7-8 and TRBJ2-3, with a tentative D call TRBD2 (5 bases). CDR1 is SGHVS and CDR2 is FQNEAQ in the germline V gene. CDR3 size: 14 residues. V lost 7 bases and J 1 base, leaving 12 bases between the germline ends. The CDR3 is CASKLVSRTDTQYF. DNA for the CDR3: TGTGCCAGCAAACTAGTTTCCCGCACAGATACGCAGTATTTT.

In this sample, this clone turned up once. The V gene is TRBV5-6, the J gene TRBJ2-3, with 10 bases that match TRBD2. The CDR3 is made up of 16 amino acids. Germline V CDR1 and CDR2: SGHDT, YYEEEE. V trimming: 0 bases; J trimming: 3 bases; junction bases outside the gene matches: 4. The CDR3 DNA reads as TGTGCCAGCAGCTTGGTAGCGGGGGGAGGGACAGATACGCAGTATTTT. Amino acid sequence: CASSLVAGGGTDTQYF.

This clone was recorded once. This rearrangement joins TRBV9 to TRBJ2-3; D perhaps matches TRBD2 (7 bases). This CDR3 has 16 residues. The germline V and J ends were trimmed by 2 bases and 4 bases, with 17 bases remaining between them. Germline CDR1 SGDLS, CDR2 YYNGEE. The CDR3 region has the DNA TGTGCCAGCAGCGTCTTAGGAGCGGGACAACCAGATACGCAGTATTTT. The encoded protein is CASSVLGAGQPDTQYF.

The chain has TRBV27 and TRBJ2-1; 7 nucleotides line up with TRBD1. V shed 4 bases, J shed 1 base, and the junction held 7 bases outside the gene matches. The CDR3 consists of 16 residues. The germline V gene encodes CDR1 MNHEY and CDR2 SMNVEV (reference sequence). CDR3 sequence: CASSSNRGLSYNEQFF. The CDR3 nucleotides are TGTGCCAGCAGTTCAAACAGGGGTCTATCCTACAATGAGCAGTTCTTC.

In DNA, the CDR3 is TGCGCCAGCAGCCTACTCGGGACAGTAAATGAAAAACTGTTTTTT. The encoded protein is CASSLLGTVNEKLFF. The V gene is TRBV5-1, the J gene TRBJ1-4; 7 bases match TRBD1. CDR3 size: 15 residues. Germline CDR1 and CDR2: SGHRS and YFSETQ. V gave up 4 bases and J gave up 5 bases; unmatched junction bases: 8. Looking up the rest from reference TRBV5-1 and TRBJ1-4 gives the full variable domain: KAGVTQTPRYLIKTRGQQVTLSCSPISGHRSVSWYQQTPGQGLQFLFEYFSETQRNKGNFPGRFSGRQFSNSRSEMNVSTLELGDSALYLCASSLLGTVNEKLFFGSGTQLSVL.

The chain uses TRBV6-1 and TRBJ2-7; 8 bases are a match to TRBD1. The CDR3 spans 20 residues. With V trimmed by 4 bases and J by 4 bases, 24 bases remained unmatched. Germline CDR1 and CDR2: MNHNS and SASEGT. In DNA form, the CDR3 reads TGTGCCAGCAGTGCTGGACAGGGAGCCCTTGATAGACCAGGACTATACGAGCAGTACTTC. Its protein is CASSAGQGALDRPGLYEQYF.

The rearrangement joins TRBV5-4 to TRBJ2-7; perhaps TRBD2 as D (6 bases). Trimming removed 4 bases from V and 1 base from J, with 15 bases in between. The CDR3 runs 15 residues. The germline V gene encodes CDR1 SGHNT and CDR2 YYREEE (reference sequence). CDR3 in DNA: TGTGCCAGCAGCGGAATGAGCGGGTTGTCCTACGAGCAGTACTTC. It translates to CASSGMSGLSYEQYF.

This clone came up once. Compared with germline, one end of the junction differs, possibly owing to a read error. CDR3 residues: CASSLGAESSYEQYF. CDR3 sequence (DNA): TGTGCCAGCAGTTTGGGTGCGGAGTCCTCCTACGAGCAGTACTTC. The chain is built from TRBV5-4 and TRBJ2-7; no clear D gene. The germline V gene has CDR1 SGHNT and CDR2 YYREEE (reference sequence). The CDR3 runs to 15 residues.

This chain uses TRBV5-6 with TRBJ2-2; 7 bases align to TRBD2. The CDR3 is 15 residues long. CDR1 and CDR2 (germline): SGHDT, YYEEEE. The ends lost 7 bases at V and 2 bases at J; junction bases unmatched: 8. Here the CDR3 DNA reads TGTGCCAGCGGACCGTTAGCGGGCAACACCGGGGAGCTGTTTTTT. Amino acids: CASGPLAGNTGELFF.